This T cell receptor beta chain was identified in a study of blood T cell repertoires in COVID-19. Profiled with immunoSEQ multiplex PCR; TCRdb holds only in-frame clones, not every one. The table records a few hundred thousand clones, roughly 90% of them present only once. V lost 1 base and J lost 7; bases outside the gene matches: 7. CDR3 size: 17 residues. CDR1 is SGHVS, CDR2 FQNEAQ, per germline. The chain combines TRBV7-8 with TRBJ2-2; 12 positions match TRBD2. This clonotype was sampled from a man in his 60s who had recovered from COVID-19. The source material was peripheral blood. CDR3 coding DNA: TGTGCCAGCAGCTTAGTTTCCCTAGCGGGGGGGAACGGGGAGCTGTTTTTT. Protein product: CASSLVSLAGGNGELFF. The whole variable domain, remainder taken from reference TRBV7-8 and TRBJ2-2, is GAGVSQSPRYKVAKRGQDVALRCDPISGHVSLFWYQQALGQGPEFLTYFQNEAQLDKSGLPSDRFFAERPEGSVSTLKIQRTQQEDSAVYLCASSLVSLAGGNGELFFGEGSRLTVL.